The clone carrying this T cell receptor (beta chain) was picked up one time. Its target is unknown. The data are from a study of graft-versus-host responses after intestinal transplantation. Study details: Transplantation in recipients was multivisceral, liver-intestinal, or isolated intestinal.

Per the germline V gene, CDR1 is SNHLY and CDR2 is FYNNEI. Trimming removed 6 bases from V and 6 bases from J, with 17 bases in between. This CDR3 contains 15 residues. TCRdb keeps only in-frame clones here, not all; method: immunoSEQ multiplex PCR. The sample includes 90,000 to 95,000 clones, approximately 90% of them seen just once. The study, taken as a whole, reports: Present in recipient marrow, GvH clones included some that appeared first in ileum or blood.

This TCR was recovered from a human donor who received an intestinal transplant. The sequences come from unstimulated CD8+ T cells sorted from spleen or lymph node cells, collected before intestinal transplant. This chain links TRBV2 with TRBJ2-2; D possibly corresponds to TRBD1 (5 bases). Here the CDR3 reads CASSPSSGMSGELFF. The CDR3 nucleotides read TGTGCCAGCAGCCCCTCCTCAGGGATGTCCGGGGAGCTGTTTTTT.